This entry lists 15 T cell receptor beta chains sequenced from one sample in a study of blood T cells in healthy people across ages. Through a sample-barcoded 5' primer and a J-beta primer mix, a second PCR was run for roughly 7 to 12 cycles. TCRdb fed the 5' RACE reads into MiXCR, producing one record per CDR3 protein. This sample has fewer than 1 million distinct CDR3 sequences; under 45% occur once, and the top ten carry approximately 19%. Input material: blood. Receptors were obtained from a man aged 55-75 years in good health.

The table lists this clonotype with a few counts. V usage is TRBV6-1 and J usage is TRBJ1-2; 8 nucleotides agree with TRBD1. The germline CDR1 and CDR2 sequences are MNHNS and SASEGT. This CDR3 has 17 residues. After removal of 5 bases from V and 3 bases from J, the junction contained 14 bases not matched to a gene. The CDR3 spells CASSKSGQGLSYYGYTF. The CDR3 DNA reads TGTGCCAGCAGTAAATCAGGACAGGGCTTGTCTTACTATGGCTACACCTTC.

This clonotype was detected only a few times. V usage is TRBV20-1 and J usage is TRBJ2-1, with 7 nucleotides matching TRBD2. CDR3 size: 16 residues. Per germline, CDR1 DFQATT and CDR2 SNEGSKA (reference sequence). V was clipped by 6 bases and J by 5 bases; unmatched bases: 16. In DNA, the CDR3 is TGCAGTGCCAGGTCAGCGGGGCCGAGCTTCCACAATGAGCAGTTCTTC. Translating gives CSARSAGPSFHNEQFF.

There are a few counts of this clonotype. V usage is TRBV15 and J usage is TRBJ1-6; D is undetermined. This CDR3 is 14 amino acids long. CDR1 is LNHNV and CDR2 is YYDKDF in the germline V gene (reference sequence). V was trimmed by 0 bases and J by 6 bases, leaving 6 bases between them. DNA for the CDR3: TGTGCCACCAGCAGAGATTGGGGTAATTCACCCCTCCACTTT. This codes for CATSRDWGNSPLHF.

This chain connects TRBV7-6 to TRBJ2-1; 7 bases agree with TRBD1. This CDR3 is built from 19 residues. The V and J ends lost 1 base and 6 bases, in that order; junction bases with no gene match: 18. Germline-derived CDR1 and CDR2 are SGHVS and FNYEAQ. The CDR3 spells CASSLEELGERGLGNEQFF. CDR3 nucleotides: TGTGCCAGCAGCTTAGAGGAGCTGGGTGAGAGGGGGCTGGGCAATGAGCAGTTCTTC.

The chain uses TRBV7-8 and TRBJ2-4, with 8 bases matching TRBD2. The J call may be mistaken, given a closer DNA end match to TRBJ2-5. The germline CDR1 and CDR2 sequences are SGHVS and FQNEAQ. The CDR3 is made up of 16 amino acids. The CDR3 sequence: CASSLVGSGAQETQYF. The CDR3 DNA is TGTGCCAGCAGCTTAGTGGGTAGCGGGGCACAAGAGACCCAGTACTTC.

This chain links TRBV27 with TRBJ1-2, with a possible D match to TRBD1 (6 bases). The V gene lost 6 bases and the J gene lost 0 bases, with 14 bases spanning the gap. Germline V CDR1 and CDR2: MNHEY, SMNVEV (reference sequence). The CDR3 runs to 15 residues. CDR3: CASRLQGGSNYGYTF. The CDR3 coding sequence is TGTGCCAGCAGATTACAGGGAGGTTCTAACTATGGCTACACCTTC.

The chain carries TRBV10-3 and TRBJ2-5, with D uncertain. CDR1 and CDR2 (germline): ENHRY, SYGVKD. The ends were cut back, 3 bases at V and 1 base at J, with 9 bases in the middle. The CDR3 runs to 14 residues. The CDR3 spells CAISDSLTQETQYF. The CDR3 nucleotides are TGTGCCATCAGTGACTCTCTAACCCAAGAGACCCAGTACTTC.

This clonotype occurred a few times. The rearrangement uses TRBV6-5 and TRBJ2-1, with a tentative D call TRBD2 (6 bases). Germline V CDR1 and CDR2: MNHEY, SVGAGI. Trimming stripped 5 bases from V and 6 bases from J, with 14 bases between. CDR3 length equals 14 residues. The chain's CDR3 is CASSTHAGRNEQFF. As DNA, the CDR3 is TGTGCCAGCAGTACACACGCGGGACGCAATGAGCAGTTCTTC.

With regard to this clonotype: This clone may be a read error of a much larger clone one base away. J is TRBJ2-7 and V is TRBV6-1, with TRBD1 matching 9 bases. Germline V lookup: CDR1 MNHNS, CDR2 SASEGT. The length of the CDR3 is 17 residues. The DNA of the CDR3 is TGTGTCAGCAGTCAATTAAACCCGGGACAGGGAAATTACGAGCAGTACTTC. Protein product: CVSSQLNPGQGNYEQYF.

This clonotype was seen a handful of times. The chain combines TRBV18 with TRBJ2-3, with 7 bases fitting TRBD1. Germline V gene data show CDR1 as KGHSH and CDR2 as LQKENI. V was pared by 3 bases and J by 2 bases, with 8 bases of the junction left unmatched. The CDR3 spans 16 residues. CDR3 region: CASSPPQGLHTDTQYF. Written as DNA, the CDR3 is TGTGCCAGCTCACCCCCACAGGGGCTACACACAGATACGCAGTATTTT.

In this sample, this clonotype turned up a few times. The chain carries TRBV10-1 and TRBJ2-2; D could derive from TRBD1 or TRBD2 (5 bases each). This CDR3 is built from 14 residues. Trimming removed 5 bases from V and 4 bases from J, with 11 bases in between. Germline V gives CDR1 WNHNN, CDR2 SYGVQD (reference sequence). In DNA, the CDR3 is TGCGCCAGCAGTCGGGACCGCGGCACCGGGGAGCTGTTTTTT. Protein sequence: CASSRDRGTGELFF.

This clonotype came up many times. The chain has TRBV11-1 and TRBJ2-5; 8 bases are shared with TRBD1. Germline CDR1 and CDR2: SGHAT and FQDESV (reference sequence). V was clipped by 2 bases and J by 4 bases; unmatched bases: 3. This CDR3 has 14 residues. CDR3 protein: CASSLQGAGETQYF. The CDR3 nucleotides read TGTGCCAGCAGCTTACAGGGGGCGGGAGAGACCCAGTACTTC.

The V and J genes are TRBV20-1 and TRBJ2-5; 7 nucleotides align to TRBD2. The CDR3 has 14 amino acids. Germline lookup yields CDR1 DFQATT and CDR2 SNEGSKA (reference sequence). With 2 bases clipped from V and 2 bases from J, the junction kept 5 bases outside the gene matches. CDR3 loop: CSARYGGSQETQYF. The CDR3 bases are TGCAGTGCTAGATACGGGGGGAGTCAAGAGACCCAGTACTTC.

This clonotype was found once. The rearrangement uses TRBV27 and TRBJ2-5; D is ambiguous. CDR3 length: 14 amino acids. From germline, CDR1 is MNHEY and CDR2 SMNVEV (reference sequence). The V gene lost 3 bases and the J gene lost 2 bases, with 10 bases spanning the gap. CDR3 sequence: CASSFNSEQETQYF. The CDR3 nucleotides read TGTGCCAGCAGTTTCAACAGCGAGCAAGAGACCCAGTACTTC.

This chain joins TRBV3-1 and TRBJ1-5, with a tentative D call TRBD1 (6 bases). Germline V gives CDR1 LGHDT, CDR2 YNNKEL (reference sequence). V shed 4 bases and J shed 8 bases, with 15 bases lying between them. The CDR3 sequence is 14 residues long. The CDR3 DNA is TGTGCCAGCAGCCCTAGCAGGGGAACGGAGCCCCAGCATTTT. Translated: CASSPSRGTEPQHF.